This T cell receptor (beta chain) was recovered during a study of blood T cell repertoires in COVID-19. Study as a whole: Some COVID-19 samples were acute and others convalescent; all came from the United States, Italy and Spain. T cells, B-cell-depleted T cells, or PBMCs provided the cDNA or gDNA that served as material.

The authors' processing: From reference gene primer amplification, estimates of nucleated cell counts were derived. Clones were sequenced by immunoSEQ multiplex PCR, and TCRdb holds only the in-frame ones, with some missing. V and J calls and clone size come straight from that table; D and trimming were deduced from the DNA. Of 300,000 to 400,000 clones listed, about 93% are singletons. This CDR3 comprises 15 residues. The germline V gene has CDR1 LGHNT and CDR2 FRNRAP. V lost 6 bases to trimming and J lost 3 bases; unmatched junction nucleotides: 8. Sequencing was done on a sample of peripheral blood. The clonotype was recovered from a woman between 18 and 30 years old who had recovered from COVID-19. V gene TRBV12-5 combines with J gene TRBJ2-3, with 8 bases aligning to TRBD2. This chain's CDR3 is CASGRRTGGTDTQYF. The DNA of the CDR3 is TGTGCTAGTGGCCGACGGACGGGGGGGACAGATACGCAGTATTTT.